These 15 T cell receptor beta chains share one sample of origin, sequenced in a study of blood T cell repertoires in COVID-19 (TCRdb year 2020). Libraries were built with the immunoSEQ multiplex PCR assay. In TCRdb, the immuneACCESS table is reduced to in-frame sequences with V and J assigned. These tables do not hold every clone; where another copy was compared, an unresolved V gene accounts for under half, and the others remain unexplained. This sample holds approximately 94,000 clones; around 88% were observed only once. 7.5% to 9.5% of the sample is taken by the ten largest. The specimen was peripheral blood. These receptors came from a woman between 65 and 79 years old with acute or convalescent COVID-19.

This chain links TRBV5-4 with TRBJ2-3, with 16 positions matching TRBD2. The CDR3 is made up of 16 amino acids. Germline trimming cut 4 bases from V and 3 bases from J; bases unmatched to any gene: 2. Germline-derived CDR1 and CDR2 are SGHNT and YYREEE (reference sequence). The CDR3 is CASSRGLAGGTDTQYF. The DNA of the CDR3 is TGTGCCAGCAGCCGGGGACTAGCGGGAGGGACAGATACGCAGTATTTT.

The genes are TRBV5-1 and TRBJ2-3; 9 positions agree with TRBD2. Trimming cost V 1 base and J 4 bases; bases outside gene matches: 13. This CDR3 is built from 18 residues. The germline V gene encodes CDR1 SGHRS and CDR2 YFSETQ. The CDR3 region has the DNA TGCGCCAGCAGCTTGATCGAAGGGGAAGCGGGAGGCGCAGATACGCAGTATTTT. Translated: CASSLIEGEAGGADTQYF.

This rearrangement joins TRBV27 to TRBJ2-2, with 8 positions matching TRBD1. From germline, CDR1 is MNHEY and CDR2 SMNVEV (reference sequence). V shed 5 bases, J shed 5 bases, and the junction held 1 base outside the gene matches. The CDR3 consists of 13 residues. CDR3: CASSHRGTGELFF. The CDR3 nucleotides read TGTGCCAGCAGTCACAGGGGGACCGGGGAGCTGTTTTTT.

This sequence joins TRBV3-1 (or the pseudogene TRBV3-2) and TRBJ1-1, with TRBD1 identical over 10 bases. V lost 4 bases to trimming and J lost 6 bases; unmatched junction nucleotides: 5. The germline V gene encodes CDR1 LGHDT and CDR2 YNNKEL (reference sequence). The CDR3 length is 14 residues. CDR3 DNA sequence: TGTGCCAGCAGCCGCGACAGGGGGCCCTCTGAAGCTTTCTTT. It specifies CASSRDRGPSEAFF.

This chain joins TRBV11-2 and TRBJ2-2; TRBD2 matches 13 bases. Germline lookup yields CDR1 SGHAT and CDR2 FQNNGV. The CDR3 sequence is 17 residues long. J was trimmed by 0 bases and V by 10 bases; bases with no gene match: 8. This CDR3 is CATRRLAGGTNTGELFF. DNA of the CDR3: TGTGCCACCCGTCGACTAGCGGGGGGAACGAACACCGGGGAGCTGTTTTTT.

This clone was detected a few times. The J gene is TRBJ2-1, the V gene TRBV6-5; possible D gene TRBD2, 6 bases. The CDR3 spans 15 residues. V was pared by 9 bases and J by 3 bases, with 18 bases between. CDR1 MNHEY and CDR2 SVGAGI come from the germline V gene. This CDR3 is CASKFIAGNYNEQFF. CDR3 DNA: TGTGCCAGTAAGTTCATTGCGGGGAACTACAATGAGCAGTTCTTC.

This clone was seen just once. The chain is built from TRBV4-2 and TRBJ2-1, with D tentatively TRBD2 (5 bases). There are 14 residues in the CDR3. From germline, CDR1 is LGHNA and CDR2 YNFKEQ. Trimming removed 4 bases at V and 5 bases at J, with 12 bases between. The DNA for the CDR3 is TGTGCCAGCAGCCCCCCGGACTTGCACAATGAGCAGTTCTTC. Protein product: CASSPPDLHNEQFF.

V gene TRBV7-3 combines with J gene TRBJ2-3, with 11 bases that match TRBD2. After removal of 1 base from V and 2 bases from J, the junction contained 8 bases not matched to a gene. CDR3 size: 18 residues. Germline values: CDR1 SGHTA, CDR2 FQGTGA. The CDR3 region is CASSLMIPSGRYTDTQYF. In nucleotides, the CDR3 is TGTGCCAGCAGCTTAATGATCCCTAGCGGGAGGTACACAGATACGCAGTATTTT.

The CDR3 is CASRGTSGRYEQYF. CDR3 DNA sequence: TGTGCCAGCAGAGGGACTAGCGGGAGGTACGAGCAGTACTTC. The rearrangement joins TRBV28 to TRBJ2-7; 15 bases are shared with TRBD2. Germline V gene lookup returns CDR1 MDHEN and CDR2 SYDVKM. The trim removed 6 bases at V and 4 bases at J, leaving 1 base unmatched. CDR3 length: 14 amino acids.

This clone showed up just a few times. The V and J genes are TRBV24-1 and TRBJ1-5, with 9 positions matching TRBD1. Trimming removed 9 bases from V and 2 bases from J; junction bases left unmatched: 4. This CDR3 is 14 amino acids long. CDR1 KGHDR and CDR2 SFDVKD come from the germline V gene. The chain's CDR3 is CATGTGSGNQPQHF. The CDR3 region has the DNA TGTGCCACCGGGACAGGGTCTGGCAATCAGCCCCAGCATTTT.

As for this clone: One junction end disagrees with the germline gene, perhaps due to a read error. The CDR3 protein is CASSSEGTSKDTQYF. In DNA form, the CDR3 reads TGTGCCAGCAGCTCCGAAGGGACTAGCAAAGATACGCAGTATTTT. The chain combines TRBV7-9 with TRBJ2-3; 9 bases fit TRBD2. Germline V CDR1 and CDR2: SEHNR, FQNEAQ (reference sequence). This CDR3 has 15 residues.

In regard to this clone: A read error may produce the germline difference seen at one junction end. This chain uses TRBV11-2 with TRBJ1-6, with D perhaps matching TRBD1 (5 bases). CDR1 and CDR2 (germline): SGHAT, FQNNGV. This CDR3 comprises 16 residues. The CDR3 is CASSQGWAGSVSLLHF. CDR3 DNA sequence: TGTGCCAGCAGCCAAGGGTGGGCAGGGTCGGTGTCACTCCTCCACTTT.

The chain links TRBV7-8 to TRBJ1-5; possible D gene TRBD1, 5 bases. There are 17 residues in the CDR3. V lost 2 bases and J 0 bases, leaving 14 bases between the germline ends. Germline V CDR1 and CDR2: SGHVS, FQNEAQ. The CDR3, as DNA: TGTGCCAGCAGCTTACGGGAGGGACTCCGTAGCAATCAGCCCCAGCATTTT. Its translation is CASSLREGLRSNQPQHF.

This clone is labeled as medium-sized. CDR3 DNA sequence: TGTGCCAGTAGTCCTAGCGGGAGTAAGTACGAGCAGTACTTC. Protein sequence: CASSPSGSKYEQYF. V usage is TRBV19 and J usage is TRBJ2-7, with 10 bases fitting TRBD2. Trimming cost V 5 bases and J 4 bases; bases outside gene matches: 5. Germline V gives CDR1 LNHDA, CDR2 SQIVND (reference sequence). There are 14 residues in the CDR3.

The genes are TRBV19 and TRBJ1-5, with 11 bases identical to TRBD1. Trimming removed 3 bases from V and 3 bases from J; junction bases left unmatched: 1. The CDR3 is 15 amino acids. From germline, CDR1 is LNHDA and CDR2 SQIVND (reference sequence). CDR3 protein: CASSMGQGVNQPQHF. Written as DNA, the CDR3 is TGTGCCAGTAGTATGGGACAGGGGGTCAATCAGCCCCAGCATTTT.